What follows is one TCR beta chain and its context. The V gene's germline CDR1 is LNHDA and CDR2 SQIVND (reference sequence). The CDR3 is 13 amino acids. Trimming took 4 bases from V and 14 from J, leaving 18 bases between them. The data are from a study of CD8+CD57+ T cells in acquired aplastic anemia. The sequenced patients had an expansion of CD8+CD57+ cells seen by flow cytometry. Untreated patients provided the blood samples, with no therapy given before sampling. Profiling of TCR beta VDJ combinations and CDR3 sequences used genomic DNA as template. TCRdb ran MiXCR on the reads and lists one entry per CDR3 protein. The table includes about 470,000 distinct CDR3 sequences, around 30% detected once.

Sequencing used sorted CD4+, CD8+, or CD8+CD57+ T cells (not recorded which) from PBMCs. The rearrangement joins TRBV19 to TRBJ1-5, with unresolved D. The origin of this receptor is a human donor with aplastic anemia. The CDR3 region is CASSRLAGESEHF. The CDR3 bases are TGTGCCAGTAGTAGACTAGCGGGAGAGAGCGAGCATTTT.